The clone carrying this T cell receptor beta chain appeared a few times. Its cognate antigen is unknown. This sample was taken from a study of T cells in Graves' hyperthyroidism and ophthalmopathy. Notes on the study in general: Within blood appeared most thyroid clonotypes that had expanded above 0.001.

Template material for amplifying TCR beta CDR3 regions consisted of RNA transcripts. When the TCR CDR3 underwent first-round RT-PCR, the HTBI primer set was used. TCRdb analysed the multiplex PCR reads with MiXCR anew, one entry per CDR3 protein. Here the sample spans about 720,000 distinct CDR3 sequences, about 17% being singletons. The germline V gene has CDR1 SQVTM and CDR2 ANQGSEA. This CDR3 spans 14 amino acids. V shed 6 bases and J 0 bases; nucleotides not matched to a gene: 8. The rearrangement joins TRBV29-1 to TRBJ2-7; 7 bases fit TRBD1. Input material: blood. This TCR was recovered from a man younger than 35 with Graves' hyperthyroidism. The CDR3 is CSVADRAGSYEQYF. The DNA of the CDR3 is TGCAGCGTCGCTGACAGGGCGGGCTCCTACGAGCAGTACTTC.